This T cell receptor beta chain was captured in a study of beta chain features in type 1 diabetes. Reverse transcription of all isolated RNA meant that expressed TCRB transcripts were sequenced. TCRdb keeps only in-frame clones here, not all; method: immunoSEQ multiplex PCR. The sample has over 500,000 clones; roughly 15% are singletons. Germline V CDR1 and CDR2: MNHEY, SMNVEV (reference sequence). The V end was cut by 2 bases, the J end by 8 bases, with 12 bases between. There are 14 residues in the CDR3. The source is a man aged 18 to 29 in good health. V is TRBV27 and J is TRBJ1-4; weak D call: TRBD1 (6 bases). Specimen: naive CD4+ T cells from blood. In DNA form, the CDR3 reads TGTGCCAGCAGTTTACAGGGGAGGACGGAAAAACTGTTTTTT. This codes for CASSLQGRTEKLFF.